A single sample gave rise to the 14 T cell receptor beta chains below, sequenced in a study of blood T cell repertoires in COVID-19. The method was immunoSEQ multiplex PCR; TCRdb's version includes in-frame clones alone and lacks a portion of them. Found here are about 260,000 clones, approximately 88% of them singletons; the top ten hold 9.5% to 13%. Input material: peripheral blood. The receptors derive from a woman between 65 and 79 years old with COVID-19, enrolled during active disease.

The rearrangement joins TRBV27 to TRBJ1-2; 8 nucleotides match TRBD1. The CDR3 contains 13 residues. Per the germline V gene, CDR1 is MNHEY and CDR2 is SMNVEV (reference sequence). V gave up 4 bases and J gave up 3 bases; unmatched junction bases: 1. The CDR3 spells CASSSGGDYGYTF. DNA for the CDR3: TGTGCCAGCAGTTCAGGGGGCGACTATGGCTACACCTTC.

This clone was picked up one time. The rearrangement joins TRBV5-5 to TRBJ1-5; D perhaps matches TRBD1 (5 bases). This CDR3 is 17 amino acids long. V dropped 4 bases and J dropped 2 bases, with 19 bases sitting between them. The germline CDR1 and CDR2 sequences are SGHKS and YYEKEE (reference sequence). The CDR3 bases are TGTGCCAGCAGCCCTACCCAGGGTATTGGGGGCAATCAGCCCCAGCATTTT. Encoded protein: CASSPTQGIGGNQPQHF.

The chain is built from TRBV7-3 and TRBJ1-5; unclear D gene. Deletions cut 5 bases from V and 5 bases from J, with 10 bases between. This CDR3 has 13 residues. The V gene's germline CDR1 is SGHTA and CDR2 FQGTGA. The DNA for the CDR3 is TGTGCCAGCAGCCAGGATAGATATCAGCCCCAGCATTTT. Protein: CASSQDRYQPQHF. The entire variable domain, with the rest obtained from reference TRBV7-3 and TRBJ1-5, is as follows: GAGVSQTPSNKVTEKGKYVELRCDPISGHTALYWYRQSLGQGPEFLIYFQGTGAADDSGLPNDRFFAVRPEGSVSTLKIQRTERGDSAVYLCASSQDRYQPQHFGDGTRLSIL.

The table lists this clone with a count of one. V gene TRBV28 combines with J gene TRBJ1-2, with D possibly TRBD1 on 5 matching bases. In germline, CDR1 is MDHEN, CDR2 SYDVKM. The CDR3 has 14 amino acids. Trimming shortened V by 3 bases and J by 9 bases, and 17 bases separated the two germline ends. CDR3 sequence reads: CASSFWSGASSYTF. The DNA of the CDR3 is TGTGCCAGCAGTTTTTGGTCTGGGGCAAGTAGCTACACCTTC.

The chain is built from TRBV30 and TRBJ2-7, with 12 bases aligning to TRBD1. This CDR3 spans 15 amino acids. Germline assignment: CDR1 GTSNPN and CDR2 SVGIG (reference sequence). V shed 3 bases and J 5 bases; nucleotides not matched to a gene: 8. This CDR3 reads CAWSLRGQGADEQYF. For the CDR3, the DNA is TGTGCCTGGAGCCTAAGGGGACAGGGGGCAGACGAGCAGTACTTC.

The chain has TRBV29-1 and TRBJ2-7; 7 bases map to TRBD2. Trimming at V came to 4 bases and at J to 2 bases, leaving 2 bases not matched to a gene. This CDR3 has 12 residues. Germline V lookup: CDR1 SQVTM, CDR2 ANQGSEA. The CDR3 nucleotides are TGCAGCGTTGTGAGCGGGGCCTACGAGCAGTACTTC. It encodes CSVVSGAYEQYF.

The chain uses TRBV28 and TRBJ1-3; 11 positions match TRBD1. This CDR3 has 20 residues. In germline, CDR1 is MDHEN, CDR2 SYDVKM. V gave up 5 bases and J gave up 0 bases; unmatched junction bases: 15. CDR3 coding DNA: TGTGCCAGCAGTCCGCGTGATTGGACAGGGGGCCTCCGCTCTGGAAACACCATATATTTT. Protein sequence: CASSPRDWTGGLRSGNTIYF.

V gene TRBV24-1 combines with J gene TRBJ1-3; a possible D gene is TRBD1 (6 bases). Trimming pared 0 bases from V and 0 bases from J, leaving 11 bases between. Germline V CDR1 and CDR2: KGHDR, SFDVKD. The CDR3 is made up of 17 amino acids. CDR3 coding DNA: TGTGCCACCAGTGATTTGATAAGGGGGAACTCTGGAAACACCATATATTTT. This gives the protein CATSDLIRGNSGNTIYF.

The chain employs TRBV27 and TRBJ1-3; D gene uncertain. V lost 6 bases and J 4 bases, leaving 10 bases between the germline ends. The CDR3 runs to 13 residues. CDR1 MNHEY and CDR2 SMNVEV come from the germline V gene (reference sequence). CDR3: CASSRSGGNTIYF. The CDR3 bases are TGTGCCAGCAGCCGGTCGGGAGGAAACACCATATATTTT.

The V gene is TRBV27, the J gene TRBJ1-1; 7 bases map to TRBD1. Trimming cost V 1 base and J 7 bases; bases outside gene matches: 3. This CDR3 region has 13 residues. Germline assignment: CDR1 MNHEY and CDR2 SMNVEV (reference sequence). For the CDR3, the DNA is TGTGCCAGCAGTTTATTGTGGGACAGTGAAGCTTTCTTT. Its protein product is CASSLLWDSEAFF.

The CDR3 loop is CASSKGQGVHQPQHF. The CDR3 bases are TGTGCCAGTAGTAAAGGACAGGGGGTGCATCAGCCCCAGCATTTT. V and J are TRBV19 and TRBJ1-5; 10 bases align to TRBD1. This CDR3 comprises 15 residues. The germline V gene has CDR1 LNHDA and CDR2 SQIVND (reference sequence). Trimming took 4 bases from V and 5 from J; bases not matched to a gene: 5.

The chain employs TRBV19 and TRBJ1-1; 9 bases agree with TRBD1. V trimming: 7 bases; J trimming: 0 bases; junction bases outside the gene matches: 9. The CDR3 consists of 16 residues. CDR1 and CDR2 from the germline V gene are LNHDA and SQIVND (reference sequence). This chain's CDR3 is CASNPRDRVLNTEAFF. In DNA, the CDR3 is TGTGCCAGTAACCCCCGGGACAGGGTTCTGAACACTGAAGCTTTCTTT.

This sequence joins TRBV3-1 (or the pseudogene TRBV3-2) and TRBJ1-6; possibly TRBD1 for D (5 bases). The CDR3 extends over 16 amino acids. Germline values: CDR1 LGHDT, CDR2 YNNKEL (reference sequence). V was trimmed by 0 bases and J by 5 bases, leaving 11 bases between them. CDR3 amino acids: CASSQDWTLNNSPLHF. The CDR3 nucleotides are TGTGCCAGCAGCCAAGATTGGACACTAAATAATTCACCCCTCCACTTT.

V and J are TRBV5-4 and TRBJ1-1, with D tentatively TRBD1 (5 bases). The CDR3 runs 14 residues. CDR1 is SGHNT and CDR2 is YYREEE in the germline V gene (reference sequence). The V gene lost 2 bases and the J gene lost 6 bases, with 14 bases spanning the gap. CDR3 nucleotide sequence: TGTGCCAGCAGCTTAATCGGGGGTTTTGCTGAAGCTTTCTTT. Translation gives CASSLIGGFAEAFF.